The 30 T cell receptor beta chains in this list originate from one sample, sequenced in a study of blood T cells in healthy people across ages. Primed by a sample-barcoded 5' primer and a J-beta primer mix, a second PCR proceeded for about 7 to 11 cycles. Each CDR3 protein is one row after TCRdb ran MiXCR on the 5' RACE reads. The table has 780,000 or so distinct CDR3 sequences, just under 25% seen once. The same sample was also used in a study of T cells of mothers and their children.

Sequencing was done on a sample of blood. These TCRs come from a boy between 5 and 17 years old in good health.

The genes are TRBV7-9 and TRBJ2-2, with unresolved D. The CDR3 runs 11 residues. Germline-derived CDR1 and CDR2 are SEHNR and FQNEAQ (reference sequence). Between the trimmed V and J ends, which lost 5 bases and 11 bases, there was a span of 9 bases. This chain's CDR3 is CASSPKIELFF. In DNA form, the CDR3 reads TGTGCCAGCAGCCCGAAAATAGAGCTGTTTTTT. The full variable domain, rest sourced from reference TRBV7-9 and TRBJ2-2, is DTGVSQNPRHKITKRGQNVTFRCDPISEHNRLYWYRQTLGQGPEFLTYFQNEAQLEKSRLLSDRFSAERPKGSFSTLEIQRTEQGDSAMYLCASSPKIELFFGEGSRLTVL.

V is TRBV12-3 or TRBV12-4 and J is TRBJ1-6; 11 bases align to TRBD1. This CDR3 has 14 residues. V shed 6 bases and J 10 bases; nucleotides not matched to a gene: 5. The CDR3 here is CASSPRTGGSPLHF. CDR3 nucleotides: TGTGCCAGCAGCCCTCGGACAGGGGGCTCACCCCTCCACTTT.

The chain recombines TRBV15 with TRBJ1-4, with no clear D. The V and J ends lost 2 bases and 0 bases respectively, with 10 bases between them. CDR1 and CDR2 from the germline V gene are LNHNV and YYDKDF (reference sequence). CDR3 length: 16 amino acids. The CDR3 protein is CATSRLRDTTNEKLFF. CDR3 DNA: TGTGCCACCAGCAGACTACGAGATACAACTAATGAAAAACTGTTTTTT.

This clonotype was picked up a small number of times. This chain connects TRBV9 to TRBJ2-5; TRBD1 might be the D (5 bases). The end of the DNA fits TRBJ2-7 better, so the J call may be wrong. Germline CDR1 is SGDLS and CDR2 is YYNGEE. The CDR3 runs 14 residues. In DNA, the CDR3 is TGTGCCAGCAGCGGGACAATTCCACCGTACGAGCAGTACTTC. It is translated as CASSGTIPPYEQYF.

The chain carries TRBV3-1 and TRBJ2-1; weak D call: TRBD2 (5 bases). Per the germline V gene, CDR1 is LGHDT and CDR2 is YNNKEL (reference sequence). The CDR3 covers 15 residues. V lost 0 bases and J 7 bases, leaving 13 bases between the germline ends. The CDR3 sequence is CASSQEPSFGNEQFF. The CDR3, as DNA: TGTGCCAGCAGCCAAGAGCCTAGCTTTGGTAATGAGCAGTTCTTC.

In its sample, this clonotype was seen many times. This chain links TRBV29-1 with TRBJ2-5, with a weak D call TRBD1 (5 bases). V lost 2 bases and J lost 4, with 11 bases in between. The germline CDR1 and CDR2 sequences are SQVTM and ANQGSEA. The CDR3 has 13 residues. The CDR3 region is CSVEQGIGETQYF. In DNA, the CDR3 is TGCAGCGTTGAACAGGGTATCGGAGAGACCCAGTACTTC.

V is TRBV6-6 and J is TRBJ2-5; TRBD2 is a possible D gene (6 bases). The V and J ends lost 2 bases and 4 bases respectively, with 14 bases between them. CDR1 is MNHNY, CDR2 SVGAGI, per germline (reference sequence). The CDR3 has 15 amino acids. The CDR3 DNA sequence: TGTGCCAGCAGTTACGGAGGGAGGCAGACAGAGACCCAGTACTTC. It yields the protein CASSYGGRQTETQYF.

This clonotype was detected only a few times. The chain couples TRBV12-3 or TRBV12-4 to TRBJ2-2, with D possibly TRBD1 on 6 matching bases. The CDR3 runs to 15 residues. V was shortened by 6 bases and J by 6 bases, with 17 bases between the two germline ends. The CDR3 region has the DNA TGTGCCAGCAGCTATGACCCAGGGGTTTCCGGGGAGCTGTTTTTT. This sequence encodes CASSYDPGVSGELFF.

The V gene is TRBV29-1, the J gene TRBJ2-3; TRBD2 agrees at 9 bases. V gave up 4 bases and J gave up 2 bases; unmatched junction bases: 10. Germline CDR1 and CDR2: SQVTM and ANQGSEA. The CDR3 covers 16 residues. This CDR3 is CSVVLLSGGLTDTQYF. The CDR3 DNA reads TGCAGCGTTGTTCTCCTTAGCGGGGGACTCACAGATACGCAGTATTTT.

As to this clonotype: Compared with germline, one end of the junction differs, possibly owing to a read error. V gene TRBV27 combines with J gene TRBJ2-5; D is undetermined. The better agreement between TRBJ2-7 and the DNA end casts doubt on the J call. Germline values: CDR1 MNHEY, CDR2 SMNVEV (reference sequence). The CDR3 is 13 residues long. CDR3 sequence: CPSSFGVSYEQYF. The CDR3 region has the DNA TGTCCCAGCAGTTTTGGGGTCTCCTACGAGCAGTACTTC.

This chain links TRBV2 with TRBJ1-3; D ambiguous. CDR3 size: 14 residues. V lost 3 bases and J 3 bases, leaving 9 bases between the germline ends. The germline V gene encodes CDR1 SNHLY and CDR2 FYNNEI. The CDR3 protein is CASSDMGNGNTIYF. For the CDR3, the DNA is TGTGCCAGCAGTGATATGGGGAATGGAAACACCATATATTTT.

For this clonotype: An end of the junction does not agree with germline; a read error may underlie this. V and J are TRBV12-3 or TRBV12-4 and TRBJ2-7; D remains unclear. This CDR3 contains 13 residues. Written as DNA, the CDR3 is TGTGCCAGCAGTTTGACGGGCTCCTACGAGCAGCACTTC. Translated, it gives CASSLTGSYEQHF.

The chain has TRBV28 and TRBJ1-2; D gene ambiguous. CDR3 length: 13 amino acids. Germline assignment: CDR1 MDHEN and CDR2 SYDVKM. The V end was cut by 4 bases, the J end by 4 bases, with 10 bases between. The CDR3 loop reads CASSSEGAYGYTF. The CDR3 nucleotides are TGTGCCAGCAGTTCGGAGGGAGCCTATGGCTACACCTTC.

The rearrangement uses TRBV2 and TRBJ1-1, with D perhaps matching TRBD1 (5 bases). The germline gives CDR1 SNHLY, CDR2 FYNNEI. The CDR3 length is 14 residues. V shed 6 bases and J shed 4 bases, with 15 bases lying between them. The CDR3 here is CASRDQGLGTEAFF. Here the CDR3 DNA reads TGTGCCAGCAGGGATCAGGGATTGGGCACTGAAGCTTTCTTT.

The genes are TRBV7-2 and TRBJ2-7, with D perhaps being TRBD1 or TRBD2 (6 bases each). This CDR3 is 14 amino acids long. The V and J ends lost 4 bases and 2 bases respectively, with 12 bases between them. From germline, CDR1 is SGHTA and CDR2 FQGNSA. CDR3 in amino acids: CASSSGAGPYEQYF. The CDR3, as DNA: TGTGCCAGCAGCTCGGGGGCAGGGCCCTACGAGCAGTACTTC.

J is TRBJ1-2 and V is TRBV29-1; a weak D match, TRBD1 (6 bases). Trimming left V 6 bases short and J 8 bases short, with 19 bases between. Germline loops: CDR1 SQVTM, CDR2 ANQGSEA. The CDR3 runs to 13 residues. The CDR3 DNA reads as TGCAGCGTCGCAGGGGAGGTTCTCTGGGGCTACACCTTC. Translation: CSVAGEVLWGYTF.

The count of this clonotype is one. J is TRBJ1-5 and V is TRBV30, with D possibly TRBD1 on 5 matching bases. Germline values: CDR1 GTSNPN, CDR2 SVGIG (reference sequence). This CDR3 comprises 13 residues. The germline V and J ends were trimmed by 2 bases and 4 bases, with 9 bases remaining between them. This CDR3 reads CAWSTGTNQPQHF. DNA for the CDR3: TGTGCCTGGAGTACCGGGACTAATCAGCCCCAGCATTTT.

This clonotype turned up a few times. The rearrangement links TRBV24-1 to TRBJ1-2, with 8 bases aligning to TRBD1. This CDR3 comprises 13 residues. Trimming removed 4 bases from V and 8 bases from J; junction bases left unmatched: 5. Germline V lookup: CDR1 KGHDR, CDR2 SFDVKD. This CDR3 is CATSDSGGRGYTF. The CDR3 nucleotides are TGTGCCACCAGTGACTCAGGGGGCCGAGGCTACACCTTC.

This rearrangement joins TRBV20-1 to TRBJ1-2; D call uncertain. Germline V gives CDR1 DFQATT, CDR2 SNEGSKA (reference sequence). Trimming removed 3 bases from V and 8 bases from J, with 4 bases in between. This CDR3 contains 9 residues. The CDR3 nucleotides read TGCAGTGCTAGCCTCGGCTACACCTTC. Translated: CSASLGYTF.

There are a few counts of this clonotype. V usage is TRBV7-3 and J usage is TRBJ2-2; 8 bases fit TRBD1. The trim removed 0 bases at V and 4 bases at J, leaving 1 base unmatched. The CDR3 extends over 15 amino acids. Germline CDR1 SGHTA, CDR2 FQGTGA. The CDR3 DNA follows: TGTGCCAGCAGCTTAACCACAGGGGGCACCGGGGAGCTGTTTTTT. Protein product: CASSLTTGGTGELFF.

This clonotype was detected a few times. For the CDR3, the DNA is TGTGCCAGCAGCCTCGACAGGGAGGGACAGGGACCGTTCGGGCAGTACTTC. This sequence encodes CASSLDREGQGPFGQYF. V gene TRBV25-1 combines with J gene TRBJ2-7; 9 bases map to TRBD1. With V trimmed by 6 bases and J by 9 bases, 21 bases remained unmatched. The CDR3 totals 17 residues. Germline lookup yields CDR1 MGHDK and CDR2 SYGVNS.

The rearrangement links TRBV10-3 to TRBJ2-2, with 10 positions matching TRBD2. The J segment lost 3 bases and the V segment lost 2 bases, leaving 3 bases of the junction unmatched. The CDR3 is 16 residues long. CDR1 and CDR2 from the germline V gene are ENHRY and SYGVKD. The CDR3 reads CAISEGLAGDTGELFF. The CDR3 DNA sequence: TGTGCCATCAGTGAGGGGCTAGCGGGGGACACCGGGGAGCTGTTTTTT.

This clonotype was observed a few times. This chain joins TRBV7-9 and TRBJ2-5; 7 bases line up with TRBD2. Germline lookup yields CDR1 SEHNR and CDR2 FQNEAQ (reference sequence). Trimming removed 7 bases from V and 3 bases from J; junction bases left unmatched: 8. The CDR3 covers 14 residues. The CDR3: CASTHGGRKETQYF. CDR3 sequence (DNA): TGTGCCAGCACCCACGGGGGGAGAAAAGAGACCCAGTACTTC.

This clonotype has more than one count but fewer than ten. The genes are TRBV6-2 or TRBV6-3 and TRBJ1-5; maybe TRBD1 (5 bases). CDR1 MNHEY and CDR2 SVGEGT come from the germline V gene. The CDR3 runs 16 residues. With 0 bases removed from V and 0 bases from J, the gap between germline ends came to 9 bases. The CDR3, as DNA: TGTGCCAGCAGTTACTCGTCCAGGGCTAGCAATCAGCCCCAGCATTTT. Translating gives CASSYSSRASNQPQHF.

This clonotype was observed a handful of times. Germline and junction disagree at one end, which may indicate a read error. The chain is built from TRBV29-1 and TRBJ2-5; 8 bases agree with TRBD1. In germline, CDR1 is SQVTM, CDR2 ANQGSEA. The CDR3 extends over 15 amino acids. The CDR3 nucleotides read TGCAGCGTTGCCCCCCCGGACAGGGACCAAGAGACCCTGTACTTC. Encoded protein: CSVAPPDRDQETLYF. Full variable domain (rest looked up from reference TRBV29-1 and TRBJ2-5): SAVISQKPSRDICQRGTSLTIQCQVDSQVTMMFWYRQQPGQSLTLIATANQGSEATYESGFVIDKFPISRPNLTFSTLTVSNMSPEDSSIYLCSVAPPDRDQETLYFGPGTRLLVL.

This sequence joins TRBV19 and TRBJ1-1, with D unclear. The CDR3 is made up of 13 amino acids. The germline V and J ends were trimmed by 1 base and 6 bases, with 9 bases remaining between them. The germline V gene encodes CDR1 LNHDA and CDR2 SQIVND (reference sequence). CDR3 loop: CASSIVPDSEAFF. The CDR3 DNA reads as TGTGCCAGTAGTATAGTCCCAGATTCTGAAGCTTTCTTT.

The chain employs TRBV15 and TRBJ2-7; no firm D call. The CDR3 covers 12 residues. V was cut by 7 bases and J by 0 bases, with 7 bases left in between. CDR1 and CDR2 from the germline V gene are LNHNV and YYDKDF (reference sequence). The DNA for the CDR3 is TGTGCCACCATGGAGACCTCCTACGAGCAGTACTTC. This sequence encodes CATMETSYEQYF. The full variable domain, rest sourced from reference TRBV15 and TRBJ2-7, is DAMVIQNPRYQVTQFGKPVTLSCSQTLNHNVMYWYQQKSSQAPKLLFHYYDKDFNNEADTPDNFQSRRPNTSFCFLDIRSPGLGDTAMYLCATMETSYEQYFGPGTRLTVT.

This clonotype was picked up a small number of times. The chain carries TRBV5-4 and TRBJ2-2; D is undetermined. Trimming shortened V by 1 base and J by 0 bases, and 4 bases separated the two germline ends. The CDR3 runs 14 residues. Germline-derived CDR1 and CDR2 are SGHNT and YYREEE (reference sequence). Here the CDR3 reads CASSLWTNTGELFF. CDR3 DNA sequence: TGTGCCAGCAGCTTGTGGACGAACACCGGGGAGCTGTTTTTT.

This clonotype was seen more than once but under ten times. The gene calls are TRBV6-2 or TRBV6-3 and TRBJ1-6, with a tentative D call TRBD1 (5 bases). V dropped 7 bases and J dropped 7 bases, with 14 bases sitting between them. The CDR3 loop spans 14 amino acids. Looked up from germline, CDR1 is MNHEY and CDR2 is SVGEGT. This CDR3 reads CASTETARNSPLHF. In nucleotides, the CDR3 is TGTGCCAGCACCGAGACAGCGAGGAATTCACCCCTCCACTTT.

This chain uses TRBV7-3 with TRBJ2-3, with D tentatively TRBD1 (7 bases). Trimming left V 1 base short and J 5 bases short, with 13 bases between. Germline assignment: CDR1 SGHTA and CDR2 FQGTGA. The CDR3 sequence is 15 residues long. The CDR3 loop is CASSLNRGGIDTQYF. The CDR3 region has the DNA TGTGCCAGCAGCTTAAACAGGGGCGGGATAGATACGCAGTATTTT.